This TCR beta chain was recorded in a study of CD8 T cells in Susac syndrome. The overall study: Clinical remission applied to under 10 sequenced Susac syndrome patients, and six had active disease.

RNA amounts of about 0.5 to 1 ug underwent reverse transcription with random hexamers. Via MiXCR, TCRdb re-called the immunoSEQ multiplex PCR reads, giving one row per CDR3 protein. The sample has 150,000 to 200,000 distinct CDR3 sequences; roughly 91% are singletons. About this clonotype: Its target is not known.

TCR beta sequencing covered blood CD8+ and CD4+ T cells. V was clipped by 4 bases and J by 3 bases; unmatched bases: 7. Germline loops: CDR1 SGHRS, CDR2 YFSETQ. This CDR3 region has 16 residues. Study-level points and caveats: CD4+ repertoires of Susac syndrome patients lacked detectable clonal expansion.

The receptor was isolated from a human donor with Susac syndrome. The chain links TRBV5-1 to TRBJ2-1, with 10 bases lining up with TRBD1. Sequences were obtained from CD4+ T cells from PBMCs. Written as DNA, the CDR3 is TGCGCCAGCAGCCCAGGGACAGGGGATTACTACAATGAGCAGTTCTTC. This translates into CASSPGTGDYYNEQFF.